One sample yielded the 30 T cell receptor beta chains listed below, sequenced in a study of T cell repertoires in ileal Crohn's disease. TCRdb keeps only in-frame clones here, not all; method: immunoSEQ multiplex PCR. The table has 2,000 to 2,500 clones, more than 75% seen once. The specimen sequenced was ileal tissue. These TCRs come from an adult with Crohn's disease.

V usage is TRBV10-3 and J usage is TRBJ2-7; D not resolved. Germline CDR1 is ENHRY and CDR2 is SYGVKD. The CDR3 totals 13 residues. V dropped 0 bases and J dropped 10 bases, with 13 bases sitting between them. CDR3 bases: TGTGCCATCAGTGAGTCGCCCACCCTAGGCCAGTACGTC. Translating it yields CAISESPTLGQYV.

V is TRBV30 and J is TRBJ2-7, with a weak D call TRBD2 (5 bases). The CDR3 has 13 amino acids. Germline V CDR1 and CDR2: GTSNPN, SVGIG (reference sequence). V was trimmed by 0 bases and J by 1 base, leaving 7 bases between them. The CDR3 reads CAWSVGGSYEQYF. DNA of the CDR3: TGTGCCTGGAGTGTCGGAGGATCCTACGAGCAGTACTTC.

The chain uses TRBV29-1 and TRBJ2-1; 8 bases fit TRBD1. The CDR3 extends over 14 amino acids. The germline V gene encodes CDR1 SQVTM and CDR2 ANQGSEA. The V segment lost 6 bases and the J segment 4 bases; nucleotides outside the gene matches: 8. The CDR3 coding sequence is TGCAGCGTCAACGGACAGGGAACTTACAATGAGCAGTTCTTC. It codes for CSVNGQGTYNEQFF.

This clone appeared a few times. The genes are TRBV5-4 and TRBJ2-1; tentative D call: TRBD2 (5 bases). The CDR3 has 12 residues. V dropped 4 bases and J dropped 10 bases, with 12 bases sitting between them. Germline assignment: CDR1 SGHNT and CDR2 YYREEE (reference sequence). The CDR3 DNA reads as TGTGCCAGCAGCATAAGAGGACTCGAGCAGTTCTTC. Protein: CASSIRGLEQFF.

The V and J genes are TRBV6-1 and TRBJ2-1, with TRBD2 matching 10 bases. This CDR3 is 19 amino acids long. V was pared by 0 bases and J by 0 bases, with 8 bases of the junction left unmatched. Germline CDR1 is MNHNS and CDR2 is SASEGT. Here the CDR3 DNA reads TGTGCCAGCAGTGAAGCGCGGACTAGCGGTTCGTCCTCCTACAATGAGCAGTTCTTC. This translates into CASSEARTSGSSSYNEQFF.

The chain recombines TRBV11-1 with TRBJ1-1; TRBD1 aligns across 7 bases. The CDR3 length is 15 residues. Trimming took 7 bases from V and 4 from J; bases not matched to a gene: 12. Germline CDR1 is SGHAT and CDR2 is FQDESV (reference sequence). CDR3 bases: TGTGCCAGCAACCCCAGACAGGGTTCGGGCACTGAAGCTTTCTTT. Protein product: CASNPRQGSGTEAFF.

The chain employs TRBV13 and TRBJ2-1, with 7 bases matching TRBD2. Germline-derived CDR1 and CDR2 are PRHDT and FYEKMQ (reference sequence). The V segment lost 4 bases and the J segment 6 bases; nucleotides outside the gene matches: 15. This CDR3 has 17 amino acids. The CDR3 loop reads CASSSRSGTTVSNEQFF. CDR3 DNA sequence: TGTGCCAGCAGCTCTAGATCTGGGACTACCGTATCCAATGAGCAGTTCTTC.

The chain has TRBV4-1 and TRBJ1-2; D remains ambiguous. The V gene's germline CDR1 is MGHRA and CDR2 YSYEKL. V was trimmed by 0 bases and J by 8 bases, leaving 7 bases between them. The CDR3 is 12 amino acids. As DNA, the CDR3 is TGCGCCAGCAGCCAAGATTTCGAGGGCTACACCTTC. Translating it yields CASSQDFEGYTF.

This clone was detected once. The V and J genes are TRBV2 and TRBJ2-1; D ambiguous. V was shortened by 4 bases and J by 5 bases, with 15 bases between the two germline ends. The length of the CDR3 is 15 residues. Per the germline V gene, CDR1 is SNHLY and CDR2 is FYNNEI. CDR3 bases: TGTGCCAGCAGTGTCCAGGCAGGCAGCAACAATGAGCAGTTCTTC. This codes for CASSVQAGSNNEQFF.

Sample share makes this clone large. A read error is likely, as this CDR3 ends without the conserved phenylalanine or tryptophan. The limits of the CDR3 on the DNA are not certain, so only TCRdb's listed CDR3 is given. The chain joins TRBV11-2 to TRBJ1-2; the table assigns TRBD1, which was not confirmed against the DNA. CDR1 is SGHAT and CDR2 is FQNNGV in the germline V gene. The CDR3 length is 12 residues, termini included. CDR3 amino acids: CASSSTGAPPLI.

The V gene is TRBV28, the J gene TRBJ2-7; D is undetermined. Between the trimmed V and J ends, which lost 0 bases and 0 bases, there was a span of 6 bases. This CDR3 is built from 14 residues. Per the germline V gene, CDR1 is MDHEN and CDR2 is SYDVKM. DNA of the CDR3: TGTGCCAGCAGTTTATGGGCAGACTCCTACGAGCAGTACTTC. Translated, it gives CASSLWADSYEQYF.

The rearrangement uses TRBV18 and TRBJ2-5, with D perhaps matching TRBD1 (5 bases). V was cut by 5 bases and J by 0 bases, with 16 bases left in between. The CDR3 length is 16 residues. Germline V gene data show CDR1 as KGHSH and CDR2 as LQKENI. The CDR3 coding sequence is TGTGCCAGCTCAAGGGGTCGGATTGCGTACCAAGAGACCCAGTACTTC. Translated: CASSRGRIAYQETQYF.

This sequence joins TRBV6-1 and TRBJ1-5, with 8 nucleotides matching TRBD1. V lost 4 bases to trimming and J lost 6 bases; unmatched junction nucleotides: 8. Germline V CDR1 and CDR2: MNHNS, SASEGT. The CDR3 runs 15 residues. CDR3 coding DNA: TGTGCCAGCAGTGGACGACAGGGGAGCCTTCAGCCCCAGCATTTT. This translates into CASSGRQGSLQPQHF.

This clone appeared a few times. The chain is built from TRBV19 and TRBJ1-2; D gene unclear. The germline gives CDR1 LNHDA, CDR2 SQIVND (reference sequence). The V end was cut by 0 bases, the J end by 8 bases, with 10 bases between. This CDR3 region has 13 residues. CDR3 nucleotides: TGTGCCAGTAGTATAGATCACAGAAGGGGCTACACCTTC. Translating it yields CASSIDHRRGYTF.

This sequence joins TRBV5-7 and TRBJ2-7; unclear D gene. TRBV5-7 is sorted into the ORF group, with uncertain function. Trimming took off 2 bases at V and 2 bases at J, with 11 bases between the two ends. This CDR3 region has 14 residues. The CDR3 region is CASSLARGAYEQYF. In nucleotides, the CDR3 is TGTGCCAGCAGCTTAGCCCGAGGTGCCTACGAGCAGTACTTC.

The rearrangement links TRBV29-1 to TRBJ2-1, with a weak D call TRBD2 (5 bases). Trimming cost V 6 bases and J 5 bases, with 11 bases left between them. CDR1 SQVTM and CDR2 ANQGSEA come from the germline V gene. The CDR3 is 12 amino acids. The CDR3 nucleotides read TGCAGCGTGTTACAGCGGAACAATGAGCAGTTCTTC. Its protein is CSVLQRNNEQFF.

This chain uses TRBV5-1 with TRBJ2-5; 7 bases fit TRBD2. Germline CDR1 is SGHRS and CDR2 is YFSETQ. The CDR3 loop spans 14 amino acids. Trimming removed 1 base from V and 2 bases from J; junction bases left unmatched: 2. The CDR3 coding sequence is TGCGCCAGCAGCTTGACTAGCGCACAAGAGACCCAGTACTTC. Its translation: CASSLTSAQETQYF.

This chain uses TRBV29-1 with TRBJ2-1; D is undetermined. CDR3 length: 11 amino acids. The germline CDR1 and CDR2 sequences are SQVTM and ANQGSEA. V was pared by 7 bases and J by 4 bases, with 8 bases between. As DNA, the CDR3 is TGCAGCGCCAGCGAGTACAATGAGCAGTTCTTC. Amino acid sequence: CSASEYNEQFF.

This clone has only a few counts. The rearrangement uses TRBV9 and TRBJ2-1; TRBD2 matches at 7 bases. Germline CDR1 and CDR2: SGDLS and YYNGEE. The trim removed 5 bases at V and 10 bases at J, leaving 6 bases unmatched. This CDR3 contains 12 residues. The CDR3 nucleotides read TGTGCCAGCAGTCTAGCGGCGCACGAGCAGTTCTTC. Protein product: CASSLAAHEQFF.

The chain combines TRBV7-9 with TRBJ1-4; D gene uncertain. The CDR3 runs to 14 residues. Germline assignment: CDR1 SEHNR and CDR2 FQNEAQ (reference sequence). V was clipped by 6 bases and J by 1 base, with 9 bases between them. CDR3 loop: CASRREGTNEKLFF. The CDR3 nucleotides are TGTGCCAGCAGAAGGGAGGGAACTAATGAAAAACTGTTTTTT.

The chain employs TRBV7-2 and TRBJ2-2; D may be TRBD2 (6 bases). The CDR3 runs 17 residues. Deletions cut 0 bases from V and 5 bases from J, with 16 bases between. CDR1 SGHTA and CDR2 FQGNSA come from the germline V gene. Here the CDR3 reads CASSLALTGRRTGELFF. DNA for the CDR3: TGTGCCAGCAGCTTAGCGCTAACGGGGAGGAGGACCGGGGAGCTGTTTTTT.

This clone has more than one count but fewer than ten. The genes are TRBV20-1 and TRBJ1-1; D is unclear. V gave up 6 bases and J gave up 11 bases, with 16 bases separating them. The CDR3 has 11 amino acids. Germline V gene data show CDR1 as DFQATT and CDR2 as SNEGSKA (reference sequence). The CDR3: CSAARSGYAFF. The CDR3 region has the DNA TGCAGTGCAGCGAGGTCGGGGTACGCTTTCTTT.

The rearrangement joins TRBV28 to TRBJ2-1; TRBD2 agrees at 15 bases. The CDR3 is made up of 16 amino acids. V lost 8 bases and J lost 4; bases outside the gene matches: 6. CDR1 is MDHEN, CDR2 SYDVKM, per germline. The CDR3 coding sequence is TGTGCCAGCGAAAAAGGACTAGCGGGGGGGTACAATGAGCAGTTCTTC. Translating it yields CASEKGLAGGYNEQFF.

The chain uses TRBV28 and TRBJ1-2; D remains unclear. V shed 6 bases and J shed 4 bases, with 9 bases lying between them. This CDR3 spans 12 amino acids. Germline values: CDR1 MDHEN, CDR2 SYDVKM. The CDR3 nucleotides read TGTGCCAGCAGGATCTTCGGCTATGGCTACACCTTC. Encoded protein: CASRIFGYGYTF.

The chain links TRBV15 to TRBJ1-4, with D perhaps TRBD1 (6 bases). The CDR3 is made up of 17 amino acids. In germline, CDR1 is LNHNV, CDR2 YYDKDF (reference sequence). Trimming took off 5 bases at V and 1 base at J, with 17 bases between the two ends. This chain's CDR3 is CATSAGPLTGTNEKLFF. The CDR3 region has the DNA TGTGCCACCAGCGCAGGACCTTTGACAGGAACTAATGAAAAACTGTTTTTT.

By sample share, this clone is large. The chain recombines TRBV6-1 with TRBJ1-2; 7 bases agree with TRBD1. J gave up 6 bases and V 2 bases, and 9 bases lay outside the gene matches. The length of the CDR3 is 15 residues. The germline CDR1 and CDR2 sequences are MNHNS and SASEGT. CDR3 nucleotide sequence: TGTGCCAGCAGTGAAATCGGGGACAGCGCACATGGCTACACCTTC. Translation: CASSEIGDSAHGYTF.

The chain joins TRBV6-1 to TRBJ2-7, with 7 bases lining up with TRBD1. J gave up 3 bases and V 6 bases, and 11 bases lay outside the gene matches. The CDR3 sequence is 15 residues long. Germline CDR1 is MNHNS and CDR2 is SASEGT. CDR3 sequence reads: CASRAPGQLDYEQYV. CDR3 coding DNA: TGTGCCAGCAGAGCTCCGGGACAGCTTGACTACGAGCAGTACGTC.

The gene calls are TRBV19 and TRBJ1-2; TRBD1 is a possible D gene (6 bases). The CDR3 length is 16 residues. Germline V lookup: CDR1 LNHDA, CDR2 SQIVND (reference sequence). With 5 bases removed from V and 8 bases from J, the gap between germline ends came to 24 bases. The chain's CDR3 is CASSGRTGLDQGGYTF. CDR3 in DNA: TGTGCCAGTAGTGGACGCACAGGGTTGGATCAGGGAGGCTACACCTTC.

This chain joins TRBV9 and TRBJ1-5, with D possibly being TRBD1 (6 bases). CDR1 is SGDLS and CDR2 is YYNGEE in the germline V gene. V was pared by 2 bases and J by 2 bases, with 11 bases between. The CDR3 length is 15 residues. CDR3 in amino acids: CASSVGGGGNQPQHF. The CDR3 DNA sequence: TGTGCCAGCAGCGTGGGAGGGGGAGGCAATCAGCCCCAGCATTTT.

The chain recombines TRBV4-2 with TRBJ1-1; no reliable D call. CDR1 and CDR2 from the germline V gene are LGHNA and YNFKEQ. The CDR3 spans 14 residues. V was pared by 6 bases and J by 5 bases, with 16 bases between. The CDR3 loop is CASSPGRERTEAFF. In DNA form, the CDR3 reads TGTGCCAGCAGTCCAGGACGGGAGAGGACTGAAGCTTTCTTT.